These 17 T cell receptor beta chains were sequenced from one sample in a study of Ad26.COV2.S vaccination and SARS-CoV-2 variants. Assay used: immunoSEQ multiplex PCR; TCRdb lists only in-frame clones, some missing. This sample has some 250,000 clones, with roughly 90% found just once. The sample's treatment: over 15 received Ad26.COV2.S at low or high dose, single or two shots; a few received placebo; per-sample allocation not given. It was on day 63 after the first vaccine or placebo injection that samples were taken. Sequenced here: peripheral blood, sampled in a trial of Ad26.COV2.S vaccine versus placebo. The receptor source for this set is a person between 18 and 65 years old who received the Ad26.COV2.S COVID-19 vaccine or a placebo.

This clone was seen a single time. The chain couples TRBV6-2 or TRBV6-3 to TRBJ2-7; D not certain. Between the trimmed V and J ends, which lost 2 bases and 4 bases, there was a span of 15 bases. This CDR3 is 15 amino acids long. Looked up from germline, CDR1 is MNHEY and CDR2 is SVGEGT. CDR3 loop: CASSYEELYRYEQYF. DNA of the CDR3: TGTGCCAGCAGTTACGAGGAACTGTACCGGTACGAGCAGTACTTC.

The rearrangement uses TRBV27 and TRBJ2-7; 8 bases are a match to TRBD2. J was trimmed by 4 bases and V by 4 bases; bases with no gene match: 12. Germline V gene lookup returns CDR1 MNHEY and CDR2 SMNVEV (reference sequence). The CDR3 has 16 residues. The CDR3 spells CASSSLAGEGRYEQYF. The DNA for the CDR3 is TGTGCCAGCAGTTCTCTAGCGGGCGAGGGCCGATACGAGCAGTACTTC.

The V gene is TRBV18, the J gene TRBJ2-3; 7 bases line up with TRBD2. From germline, CDR1 is KGHSH and CDR2 LQKENI. V lost 3 bases and J lost 2; bases outside the gene matches: 5. The CDR3 is 15 residues long. CDR3 loop: CASSPREGDTDTQYF. The CDR3, as DNA: TGTGCCAGCTCACCGAGGGAGGGCGACACAGATACGCAGTATTTT.

The chain employs TRBV6-5 and TRBJ2-5, with 7 bases fitting TRBD1. Germline CDR1 and CDR2: MNHEY and SVGAGI. This CDR3 spans 15 amino acids. The trim removed 2 bases at V and 5 bases at J, leaving 8 bases unmatched. CDR3 residues: CASSYGTVGSETQYF. The CDR3 bases are TGTGCCAGCAGTTACGGGACAGTGGGGTCGGAGACCCAGTACTTC.

The chain carries TRBV30 and TRBJ2-5; D unclear. Trimming left V 4 bases short and J 2 bases short, with 8 bases between. The CDR3 is 12 residues long. Germline V gene data show CDR1 as GTSNPN and CDR2 as SVGIG (reference sequence). CDR3: CAWNGGQETQYF. The CDR3 nucleotides read TGTGCCTGGAACGGCGGTCAAGAGACCCAGTACTTC.

V gene TRBV5-6 combines with J gene TRBJ2-7; tentative D call: TRBD2 (5 bases). The germline V gene has CDR1 SGHDT and CDR2 YYEEEE. V lost 6 bases to trimming and J lost 2 bases, with 6 bases between them. The CDR3 has 11 residues. This CDR3 is CASIGAYEQYF. The CDR3 DNA reads TGTGCCAGCATCGGGGCCTACGAGCAGTACTTC.

This sequence joins TRBV5-6 and TRBJ2-2; possible D gene TRBD2, 6 bases. This CDR3 is 14 amino acids long. The germline CDR1 and CDR2 sequences are SGHDT and YYEEEE. Trimming shortened V by 3 bases and J by 4 bases, and 10 bases separated the two germline ends. CDR3 in amino acids: CASSSEGTTGELFF. CDR3 sequence (DNA): TGTGCCAGCAGCTCGGAGGGAACCACCGGGGAGCTGTTTTTT.

The CDR3 DNA reads TGTGCCATCATGGGAAGGGTAGGCACAGATACGCAGTATTTT. Translated: CAIMGRVGTDTQYF. The chain carries TRBV10-3 and TRBJ2-3, with unresolved D. The CDR3 contains 14 residues. V lost 7 bases, J lost 1 base, and 12 bases lay in between. From germline, CDR1 is ENHRY and CDR2 SYGVKD.

This rearrangement joins TRBV5-1 to TRBJ2-7, with D possibly matching TRBD1 (6 bases). Germline assignment: CDR1 SGHRS and CDR2 YFSETQ. The length of the CDR3 is 14 residues. V was cut by 6 bases and J by 3 bases, with 16 bases left in between. The CDR3 loop reads CASTPQGSFYEQYF. CDR3 in DNA: TGCGCCAGCACCCCCCAGGGGTCCTTCTACGAGCAGTACTTC.

The V call is TRBV7-9, the J call TRBJ1-2; D may be TRBD1 (6 bases). Between the trimmed V and J ends, which lost 2 bases and 4 bases, there was a span of 14 bases. CDR1 and CDR2 (germline): SEHNR, FQNEAQ (reference sequence). The CDR3 runs to 15 residues. Written as DNA, the CDR3 is TGTGCCAGCAGCTTATTGGCGCGGGGGCTCTATGGCTACACCTTC. Translation gives CASSLLARGLYGYTF.

This chain joins TRBV6-5 and TRBJ1-1; 7 bases match TRBD1. The CDR3 loop spans 15 amino acids. V lost 6 bases to trimming and J lost 4 bases; unmatched junction nucleotides: 11. Germline CDR1 reads MNHEY; CDR2 reads SVGAGI. The CDR3 DNA follows: TGTGCCAGCAGGGCGGACAGGTCCTTCTTCACTGAAGCTTTCTTT. It codes for CASRADRSFFTEAFF.

The V and J genes are TRBV7-3 and TRBJ2-3; 11 positions match TRBD2. The germline gives CDR1 SGHTA, CDR2 FQGTGA. Germline trimming cut 1 base from V and 4 bases from J; bases unmatched to any gene: 10. The CDR3 extends over 18 amino acids. The CDR3 DNA reads as TGTGCCAGCAGCTTAAAGCTAGCGGGGGGTAATCACCCAGATACGCAGTATTTT. Translated: CASSLKLAGGNHPDTQYF.

The chain couples TRBV9 to TRBJ1-6; 7 bases align to TRBD1. J gave up 2 bases and V 0 bases, and 2 bases lay outside the gene matches. The CDR3 loop spans 16 amino acids. The germline V gene encodes CDR1 SGDLS and CDR2 YYNGEE. The CDR3 sequence: CASSVEGATYNSPLHF. As DNA, the CDR3 is TGTGCCAGCAGCGTAGAGGGGGCCACCTATAATTCACCCCTCCACTTT.

The rearrangement uses TRBV27 and TRBJ2-5; D is uncertain. The CDR3 runs to 11 residues. The germline V and J ends were trimmed by 6 bases and 4 bases, with 6 bases remaining between them. CDR1 is MNHEY, CDR2 SMNVEV, per germline (reference sequence). CDR3 loop: CASRAAETQYF. For the CDR3, the DNA is TGTGCCAGCAGGGCGGCAGAGACCCAGTACTTC.

The genes are TRBV5-1 and TRBJ1-1, with D unresolved. V was pared by 0 bases and J by 6 bases, with 9 bases between. Germline values: CDR1 SGHRS, CDR2 YFSETQ. This CDR3 spans 13 amino acids. This chain's CDR3 is CASSLAMRAEAFF. The CDR3 DNA reads TGCGCCAGCAGCTTGGCCATGAGGGCTGAAGCTTTCTTT.

The chain has TRBV4-3 and TRBJ2-6; D remains unclear. Germline V CDR1 and CDR2: LGHNA, YSLEER. The CDR3 length is 17 residues. V was pared by 0 bases and J by 0 bases, with 9 bases between. CDR3 coding DNA: TGCGCCAGCAGCCAAGATCTGTCTACCTCTGGGGCCAACGTCCTGACTTTC. This translates into CASSQDLSTSGANVLTF.

This sequence joins TRBV19 and TRBJ2-1; 9 bases are shared with TRBD1. This CDR3 is 13 amino acids long. Germline V gives CDR1 LNHDA, CDR2 SQIVND (reference sequence). V shed 4 bases and J 7 bases; nucleotides not matched to a gene: 2. CDR3 amino acids: CASSRDRENEQFF. Written as DNA, the CDR3 is TGTGCCAGTAGTAGGGACAGGGAAAATGAGCAGTTCTTC.